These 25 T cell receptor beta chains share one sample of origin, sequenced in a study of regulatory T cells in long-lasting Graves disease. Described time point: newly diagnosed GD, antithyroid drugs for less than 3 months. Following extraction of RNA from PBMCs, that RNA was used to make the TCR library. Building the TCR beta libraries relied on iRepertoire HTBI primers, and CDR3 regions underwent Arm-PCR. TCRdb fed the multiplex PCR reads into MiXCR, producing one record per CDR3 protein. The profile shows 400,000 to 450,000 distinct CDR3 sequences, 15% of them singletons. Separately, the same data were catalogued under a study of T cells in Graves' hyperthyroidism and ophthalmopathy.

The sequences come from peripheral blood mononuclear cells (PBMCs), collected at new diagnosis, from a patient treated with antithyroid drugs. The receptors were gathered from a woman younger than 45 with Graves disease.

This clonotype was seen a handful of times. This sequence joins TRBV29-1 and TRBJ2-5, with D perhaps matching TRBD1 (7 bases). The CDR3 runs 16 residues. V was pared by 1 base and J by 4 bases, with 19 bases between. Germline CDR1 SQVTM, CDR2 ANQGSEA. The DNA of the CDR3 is TGCAGCGTTGAAGCAGGGGCAGGGGGGTTCGGAGAGACCCAGTACTTC. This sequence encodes CSVEAGAGGFGETQYF.

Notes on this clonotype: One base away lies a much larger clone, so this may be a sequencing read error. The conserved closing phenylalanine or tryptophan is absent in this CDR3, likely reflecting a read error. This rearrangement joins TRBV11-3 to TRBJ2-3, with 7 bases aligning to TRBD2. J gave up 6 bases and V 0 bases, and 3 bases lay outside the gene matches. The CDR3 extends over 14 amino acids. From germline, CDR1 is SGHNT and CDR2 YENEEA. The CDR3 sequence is CASSLEGGGDTQYS. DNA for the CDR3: TGTGCCAGCAGCTTAGAGGGGGGGGGTGATACGCAGTATTCT.

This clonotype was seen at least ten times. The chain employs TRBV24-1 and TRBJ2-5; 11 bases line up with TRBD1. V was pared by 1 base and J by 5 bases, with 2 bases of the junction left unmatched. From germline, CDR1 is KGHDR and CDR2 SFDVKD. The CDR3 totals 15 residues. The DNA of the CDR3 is TGTGCCACCAGTGATTTAGGGACAGGGGGGGAGACCCAGTACTTC. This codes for CATSDLGTGGETQYF.

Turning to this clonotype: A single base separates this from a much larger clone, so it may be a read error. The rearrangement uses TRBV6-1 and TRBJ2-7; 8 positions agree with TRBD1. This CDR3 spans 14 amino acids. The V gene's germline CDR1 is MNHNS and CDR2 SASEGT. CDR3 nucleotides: TGTACCAGCAGTAAAGACAGGGGTTCCTACGAGCAGTACTTC. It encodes CTSSKDRGSYEQYF.

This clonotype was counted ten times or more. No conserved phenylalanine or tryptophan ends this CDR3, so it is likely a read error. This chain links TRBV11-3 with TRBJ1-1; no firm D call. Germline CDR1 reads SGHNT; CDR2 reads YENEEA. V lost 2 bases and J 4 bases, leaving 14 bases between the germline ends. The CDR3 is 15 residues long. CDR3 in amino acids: CASSLRAGVGTEAFL. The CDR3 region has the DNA TGTGCCAGCAGCTTAAGGGCAGGAGTGGGCACTGAAGCTTTCCTT.

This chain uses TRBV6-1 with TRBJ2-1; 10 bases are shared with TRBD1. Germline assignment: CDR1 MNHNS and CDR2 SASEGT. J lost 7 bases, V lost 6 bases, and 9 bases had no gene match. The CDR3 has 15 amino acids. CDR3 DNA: TGTGCCAGCAGACGGACAGGGGGGGATTGGAATGAGCAGTTCTTC. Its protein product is CASRRTGGDWNEQFF.

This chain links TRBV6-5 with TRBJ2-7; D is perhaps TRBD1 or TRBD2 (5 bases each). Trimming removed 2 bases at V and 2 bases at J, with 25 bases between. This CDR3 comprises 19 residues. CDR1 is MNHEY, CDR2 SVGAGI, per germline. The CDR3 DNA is TGTGCCAGCAGTTACGCCCCGGGACCCCAAGAATGGCTAACCTACGAGCAGTACTTC. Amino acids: CASSYAPGPQEWLTYEQYF.

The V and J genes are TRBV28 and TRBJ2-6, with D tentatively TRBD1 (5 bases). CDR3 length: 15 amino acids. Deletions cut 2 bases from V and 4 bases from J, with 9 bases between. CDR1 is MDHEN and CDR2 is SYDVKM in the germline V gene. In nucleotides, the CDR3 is TGTGCCAGCAGTTTAGGACAAATAGGGGCCAACGTCCTGACTTTC. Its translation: CASSLGQIGANVLTF. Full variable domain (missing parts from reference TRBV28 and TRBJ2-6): DVKVTQSSRYLVKRTGEKVFLECVQDMDHENMFWYRQDPGLGLRLIYFSYDVKMKEKGDIPEGYSVSREKKERFSLILESASTNQTSMYLCASSLGQIGANVLTFGAGSRLTVL.

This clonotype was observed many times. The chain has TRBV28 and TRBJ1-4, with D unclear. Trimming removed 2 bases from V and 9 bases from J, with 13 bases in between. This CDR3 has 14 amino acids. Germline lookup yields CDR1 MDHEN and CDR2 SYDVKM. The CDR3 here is CASSLRSVGQKLFF. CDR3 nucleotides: TGTGCCAGCAGTTTAAGGTCGGTCGGGCAAAAACTGTTTTTT.

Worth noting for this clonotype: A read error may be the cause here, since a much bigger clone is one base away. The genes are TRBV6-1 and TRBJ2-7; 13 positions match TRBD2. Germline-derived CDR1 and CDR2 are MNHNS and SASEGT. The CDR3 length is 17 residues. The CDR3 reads CVSRRDLTSGRGYEQYF. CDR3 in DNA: TGTGTCAGCAGACGCGACTTAACTAGCGGGAGGGGGTACGAGCAGTACTTC.

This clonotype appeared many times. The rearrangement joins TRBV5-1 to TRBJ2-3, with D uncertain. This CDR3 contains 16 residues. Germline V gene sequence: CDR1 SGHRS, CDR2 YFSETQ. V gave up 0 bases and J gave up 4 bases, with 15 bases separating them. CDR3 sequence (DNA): TGCGCCAGCAGCTTGGACCCCCTAAACCCCCCAGATACGCAGTATTTT. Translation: CASSLDPLNPPDTQYF.

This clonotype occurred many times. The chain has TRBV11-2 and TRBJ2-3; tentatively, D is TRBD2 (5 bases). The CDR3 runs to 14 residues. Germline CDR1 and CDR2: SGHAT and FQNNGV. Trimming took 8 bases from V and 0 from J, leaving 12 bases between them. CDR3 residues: CASHPSLSTDTQYF. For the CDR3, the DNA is TGTGCCAGCCACCCTAGCCTCAGCACAGATACGCAGTATTTT.

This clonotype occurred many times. For the CDR3, the DNA is TGTGCCAGCAGTACAGAGACCCAGTACTTC. Its protein product is CASSTETQYF. The J gene is TRBJ2-5, the V gene TRBV28; D gene ambiguous. Per germline, CDR1 MDHEN and CDR2 SYDVKM. This CDR3 region has 10 residues. The V end lost 5 bases, the J end lost 4 bases, and 2 bases lay between the germline ends. The full variable domain, its missing parts supplied by reference TRBV28 and TRBJ2-5, is DVKVTQSSRYLVKRTGEKVFLECVQDMDHENMFWYRQDPGLGLRLIYFSYDVKMKEKGDIPEGYSVSREKKERFSLILESASTNQTSMYLCASSTETQYFGPGTRLLVL.

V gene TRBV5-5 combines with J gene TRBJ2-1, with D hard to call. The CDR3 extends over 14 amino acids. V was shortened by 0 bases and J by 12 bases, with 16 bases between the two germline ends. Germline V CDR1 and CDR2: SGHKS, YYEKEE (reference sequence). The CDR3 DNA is TGTGCCAGCAGCTTGGTTGTATCCTCGGACCCGCAGTTCTTC. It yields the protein CASSLVVSSDPQFF.

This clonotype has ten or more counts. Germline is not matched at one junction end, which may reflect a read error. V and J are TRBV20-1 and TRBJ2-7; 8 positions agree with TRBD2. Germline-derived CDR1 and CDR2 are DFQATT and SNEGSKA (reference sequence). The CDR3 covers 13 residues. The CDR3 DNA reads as TGCAGTGCGACAAGCGGGAGTCTCGACGAGCGGTACTTC. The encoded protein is CSATSGSLDERYF.

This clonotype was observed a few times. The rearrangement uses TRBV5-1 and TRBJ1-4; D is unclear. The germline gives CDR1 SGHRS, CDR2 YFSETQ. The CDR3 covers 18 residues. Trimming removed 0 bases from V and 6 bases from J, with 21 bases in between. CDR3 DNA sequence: TGCGCCAGCAGCTTGGCCTCGGCAGGCCGCTTGAGGGATGAAAAACTGTTTTTT. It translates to CASSLASAGRLRDEKLFF.

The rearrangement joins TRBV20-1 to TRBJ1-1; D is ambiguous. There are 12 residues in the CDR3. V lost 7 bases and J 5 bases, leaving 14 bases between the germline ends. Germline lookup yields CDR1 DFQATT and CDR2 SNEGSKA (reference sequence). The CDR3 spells CSVRGVGTEAFF. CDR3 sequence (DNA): TGCAGTGTCCGGGGTGTAGGGACTGAAGCTTTCTTT.

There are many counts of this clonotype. The CDR3 sequence is CASSGPPGTGGSPPAFF. CDR3 nucleotide sequence: TGTGCCAGCAGTGGGCCTCCCGGGACAGGGGGCTCCCCTCCAGCTTTCTTT. The rearrangement uses TRBV2 and TRBJ1-1; 12 bases line up with TRBD1. The CDR3 spans 17 residues. With V trimmed by 4 bases and J by 10 bases, 16 bases remained unmatched. Germline lookup yields CDR1 SNHLY and CDR2 FYNNEI.

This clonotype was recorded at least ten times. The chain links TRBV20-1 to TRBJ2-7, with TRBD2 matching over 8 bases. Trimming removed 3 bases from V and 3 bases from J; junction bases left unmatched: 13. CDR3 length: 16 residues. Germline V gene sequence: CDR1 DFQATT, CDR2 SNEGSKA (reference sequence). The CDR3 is CSARGQGGGRNYEQYF. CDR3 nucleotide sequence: TGCAGTGCTAGGGGTCAGGGTGGCGGGAGGAACTACGAGCAGTACTTC.

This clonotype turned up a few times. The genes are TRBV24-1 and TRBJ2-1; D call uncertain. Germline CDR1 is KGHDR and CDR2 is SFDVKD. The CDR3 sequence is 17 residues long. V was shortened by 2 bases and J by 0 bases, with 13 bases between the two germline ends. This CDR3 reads CATSDSPPRSSYNEQFF. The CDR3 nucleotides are TGTGCCACCAGTGATTCCCCCCCTAGGAGCTCCTACAATGAGCAGTTCTTC.

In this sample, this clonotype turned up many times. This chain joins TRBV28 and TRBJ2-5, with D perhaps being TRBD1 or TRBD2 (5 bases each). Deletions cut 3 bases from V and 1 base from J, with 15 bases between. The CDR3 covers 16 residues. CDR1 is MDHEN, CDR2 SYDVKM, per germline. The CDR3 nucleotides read TGTGCCAGCAGTTTCGGGGCGTGGCAGCCCCAAGAGACCCAGTACTTC. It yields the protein CASSFGAWQPQETQYF.

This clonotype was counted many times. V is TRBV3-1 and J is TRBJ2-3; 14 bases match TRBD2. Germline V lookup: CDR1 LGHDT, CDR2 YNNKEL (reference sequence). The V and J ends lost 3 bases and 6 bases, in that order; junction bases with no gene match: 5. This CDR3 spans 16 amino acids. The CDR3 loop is CASSQRTSGRRDTQYF. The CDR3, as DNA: TGTGCCAGCAGCCAGAGGACTAGCGGGAGGAGGGATACGCAGTATTTT.

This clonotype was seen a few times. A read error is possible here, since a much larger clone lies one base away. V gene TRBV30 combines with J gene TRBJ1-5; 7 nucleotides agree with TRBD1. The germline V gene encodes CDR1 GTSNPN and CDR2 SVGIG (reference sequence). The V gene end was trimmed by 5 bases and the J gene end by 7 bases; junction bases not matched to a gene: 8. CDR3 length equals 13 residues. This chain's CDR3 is CAWQGGGGQPQHF. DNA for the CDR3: TGTGCCTGGCAGGGGGGAGGGGGACAGCCCCAGCATTTT.

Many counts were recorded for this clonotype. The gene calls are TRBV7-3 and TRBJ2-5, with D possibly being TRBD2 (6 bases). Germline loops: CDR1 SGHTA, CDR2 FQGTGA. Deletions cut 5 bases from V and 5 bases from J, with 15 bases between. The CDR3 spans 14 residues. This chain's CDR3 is CASSPGVAGETQYF. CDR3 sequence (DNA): TGTGCCAGCAGCCCCGGGGTGGCGGGGGAGACCCAGTACTTC.

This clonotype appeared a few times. The CDR3 DNA reads TGTGCCACCTCCGAGGGGAGGGTGTACACCGGGGAGCTGTTTTTT. It codes for CATSEGRVYTGELFF. V is TRBV15 and J is TRBJ2-2, with 7 positions matching TRBD2. The CDR3 loop spans 15 amino acids. V shed 8 bases and J 3 bases; nucleotides not matched to a gene: 9. The germline CDR1 and CDR2 sequences are LNHNV and YYDKDF (reference sequence).